The sequence of this T cell receptor (beta chain) was determined in a study of glioma-infiltrating T cells after dendritic cell vaccination. This clone was counted between two and nine times. Here immunoSEQ multiplex PCR was the method, and the copy in TCRdb shows in-frame clones only, minus some. The sample includes about 73,000 clones, roughly 80% of them seen just once. After removal of 0 bases from V and 5 bases from J, the junction contained 4 bases not matched to a gene. This CDR3 comprises 15 residues. Germline values: CDR1 LNHDA, CDR2 SQIVND (reference sequence). The rearrangement links TRBV19 to TRBJ1-5, with 7 bases matching TRBD1. The specimen was blood, collected before dendritic cell vaccination. This clonotype was sampled from a human donor with glioblastoma. Here the CDR3 reads CASSIEVQGYQPQHF. CDR3 nucleotide sequence: TGTGCCAGTAGTATAGAGGTACAGGGGTATCAGCCCCAGCATTTT.